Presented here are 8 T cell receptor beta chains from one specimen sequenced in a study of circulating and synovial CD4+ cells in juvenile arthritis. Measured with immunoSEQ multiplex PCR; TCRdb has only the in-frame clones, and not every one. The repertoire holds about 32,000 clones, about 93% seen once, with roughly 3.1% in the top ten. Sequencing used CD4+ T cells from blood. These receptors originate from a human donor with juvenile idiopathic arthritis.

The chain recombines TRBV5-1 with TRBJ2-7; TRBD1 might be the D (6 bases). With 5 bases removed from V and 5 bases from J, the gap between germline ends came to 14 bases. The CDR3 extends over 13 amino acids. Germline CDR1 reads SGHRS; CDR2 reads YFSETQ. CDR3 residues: CASSDVQGNEQYF. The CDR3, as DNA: TGCGCCAGCAGTGACGTACAGGGTAACGAGCAGTACTTC.

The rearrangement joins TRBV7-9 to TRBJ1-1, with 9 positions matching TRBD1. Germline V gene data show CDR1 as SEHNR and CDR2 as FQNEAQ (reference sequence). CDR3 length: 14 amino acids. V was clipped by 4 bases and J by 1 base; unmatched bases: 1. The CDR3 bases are TGTGCCAGCAGCTCACAGGGGGCGAACACTGAAGCTTTCTTT. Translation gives CASSSQGANTEAFF.

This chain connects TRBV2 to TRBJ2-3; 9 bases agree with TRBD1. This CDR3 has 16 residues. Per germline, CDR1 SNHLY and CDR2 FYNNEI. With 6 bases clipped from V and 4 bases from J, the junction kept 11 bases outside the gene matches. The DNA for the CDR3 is TGTGCCAGCAGCTTACGTACAGGGGGCGAGTCAGATACGCAGTATTTT. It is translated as CASSLRTGGESDTQYF.

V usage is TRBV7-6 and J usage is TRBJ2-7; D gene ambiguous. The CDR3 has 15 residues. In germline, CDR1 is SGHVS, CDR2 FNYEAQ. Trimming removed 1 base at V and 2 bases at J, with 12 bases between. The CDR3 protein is CASSLDSLGTYEQYF. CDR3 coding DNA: TGTGCCAGCAGCTTAGACTCCCTAGGAACCTACGAGCAGTACTTC.

The CDR3 region has the DNA TGTGCCAGCAGTTTGCTAGCGGGAGGGCAAGAGACCCAGTACTTC. The encoded protein is CASSLLAGGQETQYF. The chain recombines TRBV28 with TRBJ2-5; 12 nucleotides agree with TRBD2. J lost 2 bases, V lost 3 bases, and 1 base had no gene match. Per the germline V gene, CDR1 is MDHEN and CDR2 is SYDVKM. The CDR3 is 15 residues long. The whole variable domain, remainder taken from reference TRBV28 and TRBJ2-5, is DVKVTQSSRYLVKRTGEKVFLECVQDMDHENMFWYRQDPGLGLRLIYFSYDVKMKEKGDIPEGYSVSREKKERFSLILESASTNQTSMYLCASSLLAGGQETQYFGPGTRLLVL.

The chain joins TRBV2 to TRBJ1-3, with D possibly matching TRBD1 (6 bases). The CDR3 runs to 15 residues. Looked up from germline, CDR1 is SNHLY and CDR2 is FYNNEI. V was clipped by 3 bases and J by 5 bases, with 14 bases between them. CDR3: CASSEGQGLRNTIYF. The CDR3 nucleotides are TGTGCCAGCAGTGAGGGTCAGGGGTTAAGAAACACCATATATTTT.

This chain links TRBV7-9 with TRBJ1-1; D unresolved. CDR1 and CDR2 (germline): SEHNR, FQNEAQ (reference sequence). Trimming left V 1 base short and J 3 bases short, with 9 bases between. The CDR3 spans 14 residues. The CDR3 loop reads CASSLVLADTEAFF. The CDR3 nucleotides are TGTGCCAGCAGCTTAGTGTTGGCGGACACTGAAGCTTTCTTT.

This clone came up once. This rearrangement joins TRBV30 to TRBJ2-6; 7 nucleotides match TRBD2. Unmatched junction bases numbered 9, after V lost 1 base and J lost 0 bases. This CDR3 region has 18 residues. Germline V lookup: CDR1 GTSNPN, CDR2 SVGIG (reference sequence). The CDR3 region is CAWSGVWGRASGANVLTF. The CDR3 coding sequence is TGTGCCTGGAGTGGGGTCTGGGGGAGGGCCTCTGGGGCCAACGTCCTGACTTTC.